This passage covers 23 T cell receptor beta chains from one sample sequenced in a study of blood T cell repertoires in COVID-19. The method was immunoSEQ multiplex PCR; TCRdb's version includes in-frame clones alone and lacks a portion of them. This sample yields some 300,000 clones, of which around 90% are seen a single time; around 1.2% belongs to the top ten. The sequenced sample consisted of peripheral blood. These TCRs come from a man between 65 and 85 years old with acute or convalescent COVID-19.

The J gene is TRBJ2-2, the V gene TRBV7-9; D is possibly TRBD1 (5 bases). Trimming took 3 bases from V and 7 from J, leaving 12 bases between them. The CDR3 contains 14 residues. Germline lookup yields CDR1 SEHNR and CDR2 FQNEAQ (reference sequence). This chain's CDR3 is CASSFGQGGGELFF. In DNA form, the CDR3 reads TGTGCCAGCAGCTTTGGTCAGGGCGGCGGGGAGCTGTTTTTT.

The chain carries TRBV30 and TRBJ1-1; no definite D call. Germline values: CDR1 GTSNPN, CDR2 SVGIG (reference sequence). The CDR3 is 14 residues long. V lost 0 bases to trimming and J lost 0 bases, with 8 bases between them. CDR3 DNA sequence: TGTGCCTGGAGTGTATCGGTCATGAACACTGAAGCTTTCTTT. This sequence encodes CAWSVSVMNTEAFF.

The chain has TRBV3-1 (or the pseudogene TRBV3-2) and TRBJ2-1, with 16 bases aligning to TRBD2. The CDR3 contains 17 residues. Germline V gene sequence: CDR1 LGHDT, CDR2 YNNKEL (reference sequence). With V trimmed by 3 bases and J by 9 bases, 8 bases remained unmatched. CDR3 sequence: CASSHTGTSGGAVEQFF. CDR3 bases: TGTGCCAGCAGCCATACCGGGACTAGCGGGGGGGCCGTTGAGCAGTTCTTC.

The CDR3 DNA reads TGTGCCAGCAGCTTACAGGGGGGAACTGAAGCTTTCTTT. Encoded protein: CASSLQGGTEAFF. The chain recombines TRBV7-9 with TRBJ1-1, with 7 bases lining up with TRBD1. The germline V gene encodes CDR1 SEHNR and CDR2 FQNEAQ (reference sequence). CDR3 length equals 13 residues. V shed 2 bases and J 5 bases; nucleotides not matched to a gene: 2.

V is TRBV10-2 and J is TRBJ2-3; 10 bases align to TRBD2. From germline, CDR1 is WSHSY and CDR2 SAAADI. V was clipped by 2 bases and J by 1 base; unmatched bases: 3. The CDR3 covers 16 residues. CDR3 in DNA: TGCGCCAGCAGTGAGGGACTAGCGGCACGCACAGATACGCAGTATTTT. As protein: CASSEGLAARTDTQYF.

The V and J genes are TRBV5-6 and TRBJ1-4; 9 bases line up with TRBD1. Germline V lookup: CDR1 SGHDT, CDR2 YYEEEE. CDR3 length: 18 residues. V was pared by 4 bases and J by 7 bases, with 17 bases of the junction left unmatched. This chain's CDR3 is CASSTQGQGNSLSEKLFF. CDR3 coding DNA: TGTGCCAGCAGCACCCAAGGACAGGGGAATTCTCTTAGTGAAAAACTGTTTTTT. The complete variable domain, with remaining parts taken from reference TRBV5-6 and TRBJ1-4, reads DAGVTQSPTHLIKTRGQQVTLRCSPKSGHDTVSWYQQALGQGPQFIFQYYEEEERQRGNFPDRFSGHQFPNYSSELNVNALLLGDSALYLCASSTQGQGNSLSEKLFFGSGTQLSVL.

The chain couples TRBV6-6 to TRBJ1-2; 10 nucleotides agree with TRBD1. V gave up 1 base and J gave up 6 bases; unmatched junction bases: 2. The CDR3 consists of 14 residues. CDR1 is MNHNY, CDR2 SVGAGI, per germline (reference sequence). CDR3 nucleotide sequence: TGTGCCAGCAGTTACTACGGGACAGGGGATGGCTACACCTTC. The encoded protein is CASSYYGTGDGYTF.

The chain carries TRBV7-2 and TRBJ2-3, with 10 positions matching TRBD1. In germline, CDR1 is SGHTA, CDR2 FQGNSA. This CDR3 region has 15 residues. Germline trimming cut 5 bases from V and 4 bases from J; bases unmatched to any gene: 6. CDR3 in DNA: TGTGCCAGCAGCGGAAGACAGGGGGCCCCAGATACGCAGTATTTT. Protein: CASSGRQGAPDTQYF.

The chain uses TRBV29-1 and TRBJ1-2; TRBD1 aligns across 8 bases. This CDR3 region has 11 residues. The V segment lost 7 bases and the J segment 7 bases; nucleotides outside the gene matches: 5. The germline CDR1 and CDR2 sequences are SQVTM and ANQGSEA. CDR3 protein: CSAWTGSGYTF. Written as DNA, the CDR3 is TGCAGCGCCTGGACAGGGAGTGGCTACACCTTC.

The gene calls are TRBV5-1 and TRBJ2-5, with TRBD1 matching 8 bases. Losses at the gene ends were 0 bases for V and 4 bases for J; bases not matched to a gene: 5. The CDR3 contains 15 residues. Germline-derived CDR1 and CDR2 are SGHRS and YFSETQ. The CDR3 reads CASSLAGGEGETQYF. As DNA, the CDR3 is TGCGCCAGCAGCTTGGCAGGGGGCGAAGGAGAGACCCAGTACTTC.

The genes are TRBV4-2 and TRBJ2-7; 7 bases agree with TRBD2. CDR1 and CDR2 from the germline V gene are LGHNA and YNFKEQ. The CDR3 totals 15 residues. Losses at the gene ends were 4 bases for V and 2 bases for J; bases not matched to a gene: 8. The CDR3 nucleotides read TGTGCCAGCAGCCCAGGACTAGGACGGGCCTACGAGCAGTACTTC. It encodes CASSPGLGRAYEQYF.

The chain carries TRBV4-2 and TRBJ1-2; D is unresolved. Germline lookup yields CDR1 LGHNA and CDR2 YNFKEQ. The V end lost 0 bases, the J end lost 2 bases, and 7 bases lay between the germline ends. The length of the CDR3 is 14 residues. The CDR3 DNA reads as TGTGCCAGCAGCCAAGATAGCGGGAACTATGGCTACACCTTC. Translation gives CASSQDSGNYGYTF.

The chain uses TRBV28 and TRBJ1-5; no clear D gene. This CDR3 region has 14 residues. Per the germline V gene, CDR1 is MDHEN and CDR2 is SYDVKM. V lost 7 bases and J 6 bases, leaving 16 bases between the germline ends. The CDR3 spells CASNTVVGRQPQHF. DNA for the CDR3: TGTGCCAGCAATACTGTAGTCGGTCGTCAGCCCCAGCATTTT. The full variable domain, completed using reference TRBV28 and TRBJ1-5, is DVKVTQSSRYLVKRTGEKVFLECVQDMDHENMFWYRQDPGLGLRLIYFSYDVKMKEKGDIPEGYSVSREKKERFSLILESASTNQTSMYLCASNTVVGRQPQHFGDGTRLSIL.

The rearrangement uses TRBV29-1 and TRBJ2-1; TRBD2 matches at 16 bases. The germline V gene has CDR1 SQVTM and CDR2 ANQGSEA. Trimming cost V 8 bases and J 7 bases; bases outside gene matches: 8. CDR3 length: 15 residues. The chain's CDR3 is CSTGTSGGGENEQFF. The CDR3 DNA is TGCAGCACCGGGACTAGCGGGGGGGGTGAAAATGAGCAGTTCTTC.

This chain joins TRBV4-2 and TRBJ2-1, with D possibly TRBD1 on 5 matching bases. The CDR3 consists of 15 residues. Trimming removed 1 base from V and 5 bases from J, with 12 bases in between. Germline CDR1 LGHNA, CDR2 YNFKEQ. The CDR3 loop is CASSQGSWGNNEQFF. In DNA, the CDR3 is TGTGCCAGCAGCCAAGGTTCGTGGGGCAACAATGAGCAGTTCTTC.

The chain uses TRBV18 and TRBJ2-5, with TRBD1 identical over 8 bases. The CDR3 sequence is 15 residues long. The germline gives CDR1 KGHSH, CDR2 LQKENI. V trimming: 4 bases; J trimming: 7 bases; junction bases outside the gene matches: 11. The CDR3 nucleotides are TGTGCCAGCTCACTGGACTTGGGACAGGAGGGGACCCAGTACTTC. Translation: CASSLDLGQEGTQYF.

The rearrangement links TRBV7-2 to TRBJ1-6; a possible D gene is TRBD1 (6 bases). V lost 0 bases and J lost 4, with 16 bases in between. Germline V gives CDR1 SGHTA, CDR2 FQGNSA. The CDR3 has 18 residues. This CDR3 is CASSLALVGQPYNSPLHF. As DNA, the CDR3 is TGTGCCAGCAGCTTAGCGCTTGTAGGACAGCCATATAATTCACCCCTCCACTTT.

This chain joins TRBV3-1 (or the pseudogene TRBV3-2) and TRBJ2-7; a possible D gene is TRBD2 (7 bases). V lost 4 bases and J 2 bases, leaving 18 bases between the germline ends. Germline V gene data show CDR1 as LGHDT and CDR2 as YNNKEL (reference sequence). The CDR3 has 16 residues. CDR3 region: CASSPIGLGGPYEQYF. As DNA, the CDR3 is TGTGCCAGCAGCCCTATCGGACTAGGGGGTCCCTACGAGCAGTACTTC.

This chain connects TRBV6-5 to TRBJ1-5; D is perhaps TRBD1 (6 bases). The V gene's germline CDR1 is MNHEY and CDR2 SVGAGI. The CDR3 covers 15 residues. The ends were cut back, 5 bases at V and 2 bases at J, with 13 bases in the middle. The CDR3 bases are TGTGCCAGCAGTCAGCAGGGGACGGGCAATCAGCCCCAGCATTTT. Protein sequence: CASSQQGTGNQPQHF.

The V gene is TRBV4-3, the J gene TRBJ1-3, with D maybe TRBD1 (5 bases). The germline V and J ends were trimmed by 4 bases and 0 bases, with 10 bases remaining between them. CDR1 LGHNA and CDR2 YSLEER come from the germline V gene. CDR3 length equals 15 residues. CDR3 protein: CASSLQVTSGNTIYF. The CDR3 nucleotides read TGCGCCAGCAGCCTACAGGTAACCTCTGGAAACACCATATATTTT.

V gene TRBV3-1 (or the pseudogene TRBV3-2) combines with J gene TRBJ1-5; no definite D call. CDR1 is LGHDT and CDR2 is YNNKEL in the germline V gene (reference sequence). V lost 1 base and J lost 4, with 14 bases in between. The CDR3 covers 16 residues. The CDR3 here is CASSQGGIGSNQPQHF. The CDR3 DNA sequence: TGTGCCAGCAGCCAAGGAGGGATAGGGTCGAATCAGCCCCAGCATTTT.

V and J are TRBV4-3 and TRBJ1-3, with 7 nucleotides matching TRBD1. Germline loops: CDR1 LGHNA, CDR2 YSLEER. V lost 3 bases, J lost 0 bases, and 5 bases stayed unmatched. The CDR3 has 16 amino acids. The CDR3 sequence is CASSQDRLSSGNTIYF. CDR3 DNA: TGCGCCAGCAGCCAGGACAGGTTGAGCTCTGGAAACACCATATATTTT.

The CDR3 coding sequence is TGCGCCAGCAGCCAAGATCGTCTGCGGGGGGGCCGAGATGAGCAGTTCTTC. Protein: CASSQDRLRGGRDEQFF. The chain uses TRBV4-1 and TRBJ2-1; 9 bases agree with TRBD2. Germline V gene lookup returns CDR1 MGHRA and CDR2 YSYEKL. This CDR3 has 17 residues. Trimming removed 0 bases from V and 8 bases from J; junction bases left unmatched: 11.